Sequencing of this TCR beta chain was carried out in a study of cytomegalovirus exposure and HLA in healthy donors. Looked up from germline, CDR1 is SGHNT and CDR2 is YYREEE (reference sequence). This CDR3 is 14 amino acids long. V was clipped by 4 bases and J by 8 bases, with 17 bases between them. The PCR employed 60 Vbeta primers together with 13 Jbeta primers. TCRdb's table, derived via immunoSEQ multiplex PCR, lists solely in-frame clones and lacks some. The table lists 80,000 to 100,000 clones, more than 60% of them singletons, with roughly 9.8% in the top ten. This clone occurred once. This clonotype originated in a man between 18 and 29 years old in good health and CMV-seropositive. The sample was PBMCs. The chain joins TRBV5-4 to TRBJ2-3, with D uncertain. The chain's CDR3 is CASSNRQGSTTQYF. The CDR3 DNA reads TGTGCCAGCAGCAACCGACAAGGATCTACTACGCAGTATTTT.